The 17 T cell receptor beta chains below all came from one sample that was sequenced in a study of T cell responses to AZD1222 COVID-19 vaccine. The method was immunoSEQ multiplex PCR; TCRdb's version includes in-frame clones alone and lacks a portion of them. The data contain approximately 64,000 clones, 65% to 85% of them seen just once; the ten biggest clones take up under 8%. Material: peripheral blood, obtained on day 0 of AZD1222 vaccination. These receptors were obtained from an adult in good health.

V is TRBV6-4 and J is TRBJ2-3, with D perhaps TRBD1 (6 bases). The germline gives CDR1 MRHNA, CDR2 SNTAGT. The CDR3 has 15 amino acids. Between the trimmed V and J ends, which lost 6 bases and 5 bases, there was a span of 18 bases. For the CDR3, the DNA is TGTGCCAGCAGCTCAAGTGGGGGCGCGATAGATACGCAGTATTTT. It translates to CASSSSGGAIDTQYF.

The genes are TRBV6-5 and TRBJ1-2, with D possibly TRBD1 on 6 matching bases. V was clipped by 7 bases and J by 8 bases, with 20 bases between them. Germline V lookup: CDR1 MNHEY, CDR2 SVGAGI. The CDR3 extends over 14 amino acids. CDR3 nucleotide sequence: TGTGCCAGCACACTGAGCCGGGCAGGGGAAGGCTACACCTTC. As protein: CASTLSRAGEGYTF.

CDR3 sequence reads: CASSVRTGYGYTF. CDR3 DNA: TGTGCCAGCAGTGTAAGGACGGGCTATGGCTACACCTTC. The chain links TRBV2 to TRBJ1-2; no reliable D call. Germline V gene lookup returns CDR1 SNHLY and CDR2 FYNNEI. This CDR3 has 13 amino acids. Trimming cost V 4 bases and J 4 bases, with 10 bases left between them.

The chain has TRBV5-1 and TRBJ2-7; D is possibly TRBD1 (6 bases). This CDR3 has 14 amino acids. Trimming shortened V by 1 base and J by 5 bases, and 13 bases separated the two germline ends. CDR1 is SGHRS, CDR2 YFSETQ, per germline. CDR3 region: CASSLSYRVDEQYF. DNA of the CDR3: TGCGCCAGCAGCTTGTCCTACAGGGTTGACGAGCAGTACTTC.

This rearrangement joins TRBV7-2 to TRBJ1-6, with D perhaps TRBD1 (6 bases). This CDR3 contains 16 residues. Germline lookup yields CDR1 SGHTA and CDR2 FQGNSA. V dropped 4 bases and J dropped 5 bases, with 15 bases sitting between them. In nucleotides, the CDR3 is TGTGCCAGCAGCTCTAGGGGGGGGCAGAATAATTCACCCCTCCACTTT. Protein: CASSSRGGQNNSPLHF.

This rearrangement joins TRBV7-9 to TRBJ1-4; 7 bases match TRBD1. J gave up 3 bases and V 4 bases, and 2 bases lay outside the gene matches. Germline V gene data show CDR1 as SEHNR and CDR2 as FQNEAQ (reference sequence). CDR3 length: 14 residues. CDR3 sequence reads: CASSSTGSNEKLFF. The DNA of the CDR3 is TGTGCCAGCAGCTCGACAGGGTCTAATGAAAAACTGTTTTTT.

Only one count was recorded for this clone. The CDR3 region is CASSVALPSGGTDTQYF. CDR3 nucleotides: TGTGCCAGCAGCGTAGCCCTCCCCTCCGGGGGCACAGATACGCAGTATTTT. The V call is TRBV9, the J call TRBJ2-3, with TRBD2 as a possible D gene (5 bases). This CDR3 contains 17 residues. Looked up from germline, CDR1 is SGDLS and CDR2 is YYNGEE. Deletions cut 0 bases from V and 1 base from J, with 15 bases between.

J is TRBJ2-1 and V is TRBV19; no definite D call. CDR3 length equals 13 residues. Deletions cut 1 base from V and 9 bases from J, with 10 bases between. Germline lookup yields CDR1 LNHDA and CDR2 SQIVND (reference sequence). CDR3 sequence reads: CASSIVRTSEQFF. As DNA, the CDR3 is TGTGCCAGTAGTATAGTTCGGACCTCTGAGCAGTTCTTC.

This clone has more than one count but fewer than ten. V is TRBV27 and J is TRBJ1-5, with D possibly being TRBD1 (6 bases). V shed 2 bases and J shed 3 bases, with 11 bases lying between them. CDR1 is MNHEY and CDR2 is SMNVEV in the germline V gene (reference sequence). This CDR3 spans 15 amino acids. The CDR3 DNA sequence: TGTGCCAGCAGTTTACTTGGACAGCTCAATCAGCCCCAGCATTTT. It specifies CASSLLGQLNQPQHF.

V usage is TRBV27 and J usage is TRBJ1-6; D uncertain. The CDR3 sequence is 15 residues long. Trimming removed 4 bases at V and 6 bases at J, with 13 bases between. Germline V gene lookup returns CDR1 MNHEY and CDR2 SMNVEV (reference sequence). In nucleotides, the CDR3 is TGTGCCAGCAGTTCTTGGATATTCCGTAATTCACCCCTCCACTTT. Residues: CASSSWIFRNSPLHF.

This sequence joins TRBV2 and TRBJ1-2, with unresolved D. This CDR3 contains 13 residues. Looked up from germline, CDR1 is SNHLY and CDR2 is FYNNEI. V was trimmed by 6 bases and J by 2 bases, leaving 10 bases between them. The CDR3 DNA sequence: TGTGCCAGCAGCCCGGACTCAAACTATGGCTACACCTTC. Translating gives CASSPDSNYGYTF.

The J gene is TRBJ2-2, the V gene TRBV2, with 8 bases matching TRBD1. This CDR3 is built from 13 residues. The germline CDR1 and CDR2 sequences are SNHLY and FYNNEI. V shed 8 bases and J 8 bases; nucleotides not matched to a gene: 7. CDR3 in amino acids: CASSQQGEGELFF. The CDR3 DNA reads TGTGCCAGCTCCCAACAGGGGGAGGGGGAGCTGTTTTTT.

The J gene is TRBJ1-6, the V gene TRBV9; D is unresolved. The CDR3 is 12 residues long. The V end was cut by 4 bases, the J end by 9 bases, with 8 bases between. Germline CDR1 is SGDLS and CDR2 is YYNGEE. CDR3 coding DNA: TGTGCCAGCAGCCGAGAAGGTTCACCCCTCCACTTT. Translating it yields CASSREGSPLHF. Combining the CDR3 with reference TRBV9 and TRBJ1-6 gives the whole variable domain DSGVTQTPKHLITATGQRVTLRCSPRSGDLSVYWYQQSLDQGLQFLIQYYNGEERAKGNILERFSAQQFPDLHSELNLSSLELGDSALYFCASSREGSPLHFGNGTRLTVT.

The gene calls are TRBV27 and TRBJ1-2, with TRBD1 matching over 8 bases. Germline V gives CDR1 MNHEY, CDR2 SMNVEV (reference sequence). V shed 5 bases, J shed 4 bases, and the junction held 9 bases outside the gene matches. The CDR3 is 15 amino acids. CDR3 amino acids: CASSPAGTGPYGYTF. The CDR3 nucleotides are TGTGCCAGCAGTCCCGCCGGGACAGGCCCCTATGGCTACACCTTC.

CDR3 residues: CASKPDDSNQPQHF. The CDR3 DNA reads as TGCGCCAGCAAGCCAGACGATAGCAATCAGCCCCAGCATTTT. The V gene is TRBV5-1, the J gene TRBJ1-5; unclear D gene. The CDR3 extends over 14 amino acids. CDR1 is SGHRS, CDR2 YFSETQ, per germline. V lost 6 bases and J lost 0, with 10 bases in between. Complete variable domain (other parts from reference TRBV5-1 and TRBJ1-5): KAGVTQTPRYLIKTRGQQVTLSCSPISGHRSVSWYQQTPGQGLQFLFEYFSETQRNKGNFPGRFSGRQFSNSRSEMNVSTLELGDSALYLCASKPDDSNQPQHFGDGTRLSIL.

The chain joins TRBV6-2 or TRBV6-3 to TRBJ2-6; D is possibly TRBD1 (6 bases). The germline V gene encodes CDR1 MNHEY and CDR2 SVGEGT. V gave up 6 bases and J gave up 0 bases, with 24 bases separating them. The CDR3 extends over 20 amino acids. The chain's CDR3 is CASSHRDGQFRLSGANVLTF. The CDR3 nucleotides read TGTGCCAGCAGCCATCGGGACGGACAGTTTAGACTCTCTGGGGCCAACGTCCTGACTTTC.

The genes are TRBV5-1 and TRBJ2-1, with 8 nucleotides matching TRBD2. From germline, CDR1 is SGHRS and CDR2 YFSETQ. There are 16 residues in the CDR3. The junction had 5 bases not matched to a gene; V was cut back by 0 bases and J by 3 bases. The CDR3 nucleotides read TGCGCCAGCAGCTTGGGGGGGACTAGTGACTACAATGAGCAGTTCTTC. Residues: CASSLGGTSDYNEQFF.